Listed here are 9 T cell receptor beta chains from one sample, sequenced in a study of blood T cell repertoires in COVID-19. Here immunoSEQ multiplex PCR was the method, and the copy in TCRdb shows in-frame clones only, minus some. The profile covers over 100,000 clones, with 75% to 90% appearing a single time and over 12% taken by the ten largest. Sequenced input: peripheral blood. Receptors were obtained from a man in his forties or fifties with acute or convalescent COVID-19.

The chain combines TRBV30 with TRBJ2-5; a weak D match, TRBD2 (5 bases). V lost 0 bases to trimming and J lost 6 bases, with 14 bases between them. CDR1 and CDR2 (germline): GTSNPN, SVGIG (reference sequence). The CDR3 consists of 14 residues. The CDR3 DNA reads TGTGCCTGGAGTGTACGTGGGAGAATAAAGACCCAGTACTTC. Translated, it gives CAWSVRGRIKTQYF.

The chain recombines TRBV4-1 with TRBJ2-7, with D possibly matching TRBD1 (6 bases). This CDR3 contains 14 residues. Trimming took 6 bases from V and 1 from J, leaving 13 bases between them. Germline V lookup: CDR1 MGHRA, CDR2 YSYEKL. CDR3 nucleotides: TGCGCCAGCAGTCTGGACAGTGGTTCCTACGAGCAGTACTTC. This gives the protein CASSLDSGSYEQYF.

The gene calls are TRBV6-5 and TRBJ2-1, with TRBD2 as a possible D gene (6 bases). Germline values: CDR1 MNHEY, CDR2 SVGAGI. V was trimmed by 6 bases and J by 6 bases, leaving 9 bases between them. The CDR3 is 12 residues long. CDR3 nucleotide sequence: TGTGCCAGCAGAAACGGGGGCAATGAGCAGTTCTTC. Amino acid sequence: CASRNGGNEQFF.

This clone has more than one count but fewer than ten. J is TRBJ1-3 and V is TRBV3-1 (or the pseudogene TRBV3-2); TRBD1 matches at 8 bases. With 3 bases clipped from V and 3 bases from J, the junction kept 4 bases outside the gene matches. Germline values: CDR1 LGHDT, CDR2 YNNKEL (reference sequence). The CDR3 is made up of 15 amino acids. Here the CDR3 reads CASSHRTGNGNTIYF. CDR3 DNA: TGTGCCAGCAGCCATCGGACAGGGAATGGAAACACCATATATTTT.

The chain combines TRBV5-1 with TRBJ1-4, with 8 nucleotides matching TRBD1. Per germline, CDR1 SGHRS and CDR2 YFSETQ. Germline trimming cut 2 bases from V and 5 bases from J; bases unmatched to any gene: 5. The CDR3 spans 15 residues. CDR3 in amino acids: CASSFAGQGNEKLFF. The DNA for the CDR3 is TGCGCCAGCAGCTTTGCAGGACAGGGAAATGAAAAACTGTTTTTT.

This chain uses TRBV29-1 with TRBJ2-1, with 15 nucleotides matching TRBD2. The CDR3 contains 19 residues. Germline V gives CDR1 SQVTM, CDR2 ANQGSEA. V lost 0 bases and J lost 2; bases outside the gene matches: 8. The CDR3 loop reads CSVEDLGTSGRNTYNEQFF. The CDR3, as DNA: TGCAGCGTTGAAGATCTCGGGACTAGCGGGAGGAACACCTACAATGAGCAGTTCTTC.

This clone was picked up a small number of times. The chain links TRBV19 to TRBJ1-6; 7 nucleotides match TRBD1. There are 14 residues in the CDR3. V dropped 6 bases and J dropped 8; count of bases not matched to a gene: 7. The V gene's germline CDR1 is LNHDA and CDR2 SQIVND (reference sequence). The CDR3 loop is CASSPQGKDSPLHF. The CDR3 bases are TGTGCCAGTAGCCCACAGGGGAAGGATTCACCCCTCCACTTT.

The count of this clone is one. This chain joins TRBV9 and TRBJ1-6; 9 nucleotides match TRBD1. CDR1 and CDR2 (germline): SGDLS, YYNGEE. Trimming at V came to 4 bases and at J to 7 bases, leaving 6 bases not matched to a gene. This CDR3 spans 15 amino acids. CDR3 loop: CASSPRGQGNSPLHF. As DNA, the CDR3 is TGTGCCAGCAGCCCCCGAGGACAGGGGAATTCACCCCTCCACTTT.

This clone was detected only a few times. V usage is TRBV5-1 and J usage is TRBJ2-7, with TRBD1 as a possible D gene (5 bases). The ends were cut back, 0 bases at V and 2 bases at J, with 12 bases in the middle. From germline, CDR1 is SGHRS and CDR2 YFSETQ. The CDR3 totals 15 residues. CDR3 region: CASSLAQGLTYEQYF. The CDR3 DNA reads TGCGCCAGCAGCTTGGCGCAGGGTCTAACCTACGAGCAGTACTTC.